This TCR beta chain was documented in a study of glioma-infiltrating T cells. Notes on the study in general: Only very few CDR3 sequences appeared in both tissue and blood. Gliomas, especially low-grade, showed above-expected tissue-blood divergence; non-neoplastic patients showed below.

Amplification of TCR alpha and beta CDR3 regions from RNA used iRepertoire nested multiplex PCR. One entry per CDR3 protein, called by TCRdb with MiXCR from the multiplex PCR reads. This sample has some 160,000 distinct CDR3 sequences; around 42% occur once, and the top ten carry roughly 5.2%. The J segment lost 4 bases and the V segment lost 2 bases, leaving 5 bases of the junction unmatched. Germline V gene data show CDR1 as DFQATT and CDR2 as SNEGSKA (reference sequence). The CDR3 is made up of 13 amino acids. Ten or more counts support this clonotype. Its antigen remains unknown. Sequenced material: glioma tissue, nonneoplastic brain tissue, or PBMCs (not recorded which). This sequence originates from a human donor with low-grade glioma or glioblastoma, undergoing nonglioma brain surgery, or in good health (not recorded which). The chain is built from TRBV20-1 and TRBJ2-7; 7 bases match TRBD1. CDR3 region: CSARRQGEYEQYF. CDR3 nucleotide sequence: TGCAGTGCTAGAAGACAGGGAGAGTACGAGCAGTACTTC.